Listed below are T cell receptor beta chains from one sample, sequenced in a study of blood T cells in healthy people across ages. One entry per CDR3 protein results from TCRdb running MiXCR on the 5' RACE reads. The table lists 450,000 to 650,000 distinct CDR3 sequences, around 24% of them singletons. The data also belong to a second study, concerning T cells of mothers and their children.

Sequencing was carried out using blood. These receptors all come from a boy aged 5-17 years in good health. CDR3s include the opening cysteine and the closing phenylalanine or tryptophan. A D gene is named only where the DNA matches it firmly. Only part of the rows carry a size: once, few, many, or a class if the clone is expanded.

cdr3_nt cdr3_aa j_call d_call clone_size v_call
TGCGCCAGCAGCCATCAAACAGGGGATGAGCAGTACTTC CASSHQTGDEQYF TRBJ2-7 TRBD1 few TRBV4-3
TGTGCCAGCAGCCGTACTTTCCGGTGGGATACGCAGTATTTT CASSRTFRWDTQYF TRBJ2-3 NA few TRBV6-2/TRBV6-3
TGTGCCAGCGGGGCTAGCGGGCCCCCTACCTACAATGAGCAGTTCTTC CASGASGPPTYNEQFF TRBJ2-1 TRBD2 many TRBV7-2
TGTGCCAGCAGCTTAGGCAGGGAAAGCGAAAAACTGTTTTTT CASSLGRESEKLFF TRBJ1-4 NA few TRBV7-2
TGCGCCAGCAGCTCCGACAGCCACTCCTACGAGCAGTACTTC CASSSDSHSYEQYF TRBJ2-7 NA few TRBV5-1
TGTGCCAGCAGCACACAGGGCTTTAACTATGGCTACACCTTC CASSTQGFNYGYTF TRBJ1-2 NA few TRBV7-9
TGTGCCAGCTCACCTAATCACAGGGGCGAGCAGTACTTC CASSPNHRGEQYF TRBJ2-7 TRBD1 NA TRBV18
TGTGCCAGCAGTTTGAGGCGATTCTCTGGAAACACCATATATTTT CASSLRRFSGNTIYF TRBJ1-3 NA few TRBV12-3/TRBV12-4
TGTGCCAGCAGCCAAGATTCGTTTCCCGGAGGCATATATGGCTACACCTTC CASSQDSFPGGIYGYTF TRBJ1-2 NA NA TRBV14
TGCAGTGCTACGGGACTAGCGGGAAGCGAGCAGTACTTC CSATGLAGSEQYF TRBJ2-7 TRBD2 NA TRBV20-1
TGTGCCAGCAGTTCCGGGGTCCGGGACACTGAAGCTTTCTTT CASSSGVRDTEAFF TRBJ1-1 NA few TRBV27
TGTGCCAGCAGCTTAGGGTGGAGCGGGAACGCCCGAGGTCCTAGCACAGATACGCAGTATTTT CASSLGWSGNARGPSTDTQYF TRBJ2-3 TRBD2 NA TRBV7-2
TGTGCCAGCAGCTTACCGGGATTAGGCACTGAAGCTTTCTTT CASSLPGLGTEAFF TRBJ1-1 NA few TRBV7-9
TGTGCCAGCAGTCCGGCCGGGACAGGGGAACTAGCCAAAAACATTCAGTACTTC CASSPAGTGELAKNIQYF TRBJ2-4 TRBD1 few TRBV28
TGTGCCAGCAGCATAGACTTGCCAGATACGCAGTATTTT CASSIDLPDTQYF TRBJ2-3 NA few TRBV21-1
TGCGCCAGCAGCTTGGTCACACAGGGGGCGAATGAGCAGTTCTTC CASSLVTQGANEQFF TRBJ2-1 TRBD1 NA TRBV5-1
TGTGCCAGCAGCCCATCGGGGACAGGGCCCTTCGAGCAGTACTTC CASSPSGTGPFEQYF TRBJ2-7 TRBD1 NA TRBV28
TGTGCCGGTTCCCGCGGGGGACCGGATACGCAGTATTTT CAGSRGGPDTQYF TRBJ2-3 TRBD2 NA TRBV28
TGTGCCAGCAGTAGGGTCGCAGATACGCAGTATTTT CASSRVADTQYF TRBJ2-3 NA NA TRBV12-3/TRBV12-4
TGTGCCACCAGTCCGGACAGCAATTCACCCCTCCACTTT CATSPDSNSPLHF TRBJ1-6 NA NA TRBV24-1
TGTGCCAGCAGTTTAACCACGGCGGGAGGCGGCACTGAAGCTTTCTTT CASSLTTAGGGTEAFF TRBJ1-1 NA NA TRBV28
TGTGCCATTACCGGGGGGCCCCTTTTGGGTGCTAGCACAGATACGCAGTATTTT CAITGGPLLGASTDTQYF TRBJ2-3 NA NA TRBV7-9
TGTGCCAGCAGTCGGGGGTTCGCGAACACCGGGGAGCTGTTTTTT CASSRGFANTGELFF TRBJ2-2 NA few TRBV28
TGTGCCAGCAGTTTCCACTACGGACAGGGGCTGAACTATGGCTACACCTTC CASSFHYGQGLNYGYTF TRBJ1-2 TRBD1 NA TRBV6-5
TGTGCCAGCAATCCGGCAGGGGACTACGAGCAGTACTTC CASNPAGDYEQYF TRBJ2-7 NA few TRBV6-1
TGTGCCAGCAGTGAAGAGGAGGGCGAGACCCAGTACTTC CASSEEEGETQYF TRBJ2-5 NA few TRBV6-4
TGCGCCAGCAGCCAACTAGTGGCAGGGGGCTCCTACGAGCAGTACTTC CASSQLVAGGSYEQYF TRBJ2-7 TRBD1 few TRBV4-1
TGTGCCAGCAGTCCCCCCATGGCGCGGGCTTTCTTT CASSPPMARAFF TRBJ1-1 NA once TRBV28
TGTGCCATCAGTGCACCGGGACAGGGTACGGATACGCAGTATTTT CAISAPGQGTDTQYF TRBJ2-3 TRBD1 NA TRBV10-3
TGCGCCAGCAGCCAGGAGACCGTGAACACTGAAGCTTTCTTT CASSQETVNTEAFF TRBJ1-1 NA NA TRBV4-1
TGCGCCAGCAGCGATAACAGGGGAGGATTCTACAATGAGCAGTTCTTC CASSDNRGGFYNEQFF TRBJ2-1 NA few TRBV5-1
TGTGCCAGCAGTTCTTTTGGAGGGGGCCAGCCCCAGCATTTT CASSSFGGGQPQHF TRBJ1-5 TRBD1 NA TRBV6-2/TRBV6-3
TGCAGTTCCTTCGGCGGGAGGGCCTTTTACAATGAGCAGTTCTTC CSSFGGRAFYNEQFF TRBJ2-1 TRBD2 many TRBV20-1
TGCGCCAGCAGCCAAGATTACAGCTCCCACAATGAGCAGTTCTTC CASSQDYSSHNEQFF TRBJ2-1 NA few TRBV4-3
TGTGCCAGCAGCCACCGACTAGCGGGAGCTAGGGGGAATGAGCAGTTCTTC CASSHRLAGARGNEQFF TRBJ2-1 TRBD2 few TRBV3-1
TGTGCCACCGGACAGGGGGCTAATCAGCCCCAGCATTTT CATGQGANQPQHF TRBJ1-5 TRBD1 few TRBV6-5
TGTGCCAGCAGTACGGTTTACGAGCAGTACTTC CASSTVYEQYF TRBJ2-7 NA NA TRBV6-2/TRBV6-3
TGTGCCAGCAGCCGCCCTGGGTCGGCCAGCGGGACTAGCGGGAGCTCCTACAATGAGCAGTTCTTC CASSRPGSASGTSGSSYNEQFF TRBJ2-1 TRBD2 NA TRBV14
TGTGCCAGCAGCTTTTGGGACAGGGACCACGAGCAGTACTTC CASSFWDRDHEQYF TRBJ2-7 TRBD1 NA TRBV7-9
TGTGCCAGCACTCCGGCGAGGCAAGAGACCCAGTACTTC CASTPARQETQYF TRBJ2-5 NA few TRBV7-9
TGTGCCAGCAGTCCCCCCAGCGTAGATACGCAGTATTTT CASSPPSVDTQYF TRBJ2-3 NA many TRBV12-3/TRBV12-4
TGCAGTGCCTCTCCTGAGCAGTTCTTC CSASPEQFF TRBJ2-1 NA NA TRBV20-1
TGTGCCACGAAACGGGAGACGGACCTCAACACTGAAGCTTTCTTT CATKRETDLNTEAFF TRBJ1-1 NA few TRBV10-3
TGTGCCAGCAGCCGGGCGTCCGGACTCTTCAGGCCCACAGATACGCAGTATTTT CASSRASGLFRPTDTQYF TRBJ2-3 NA NA TRBV7-2
TGCGCCAGCAGACGGAATAGGGGGCGCAGGGACTATGGCTACACCTTC CASRRNRGRRDYGYTF TRBJ1-2 TRBD1 NA TRBV23-1
TGTGCCAGCAAGAGGGACAGGAGCTCCTACGAGCAGTACTTC CASKRDRSSYEQYF TRBJ2-7 TRBD1 few TRBV11-2
TGTGCCAGCAGTTACGGACTGGGGGGGCTCACAGATACGCAGTATTTT CASSYGLGGLTDTQYF TRBJ2-3 NA few TRBV6-2/TRBV6-3
TGTGCCAGCAGCTTATTCGCTGGAAACACCATATATTTT CASSLFAGNTIYF TRBJ1-3 NA NA TRBV7-2
TGTGCCAGCAGCCAAGTACTAGCGGGTACGAACACCGGGGAGCTGTTTTTT CASSQVLAGTNTGELFF TRBJ2-2 TRBD2 few TRBV3-1
TGTGCCAGCAGCTTGATGGGGGAGTTCTTC CASSLMGEFF TRBJ2-1 NA NA TRBV11-3
TGTGCCAGCAGCTCGCCCGGTAATCGAGAGACCCAGTACTTC CASSSPGNRETQYF TRBJ2-5 NA few TRBV7-8
TGTGCCAGCAGCGCCGTCAGGGGGCAGTATGGCGGGGAGCTGTTTTTT CASSAVRGQYGGELFF TRBJ2-2 TRBD1 NA TRBV11-2
TGCGCCAGCAGCTTGTTTGAAGGGCGTCGGCTGATGAGCTCCTACAATGAGCAGTTCTTC CASSLFEGRRLMSSYNEQFF TRBJ2-1 NA NA TRBV5-1
TGCGCCAGCAGCTTGGAGGCGGGGGACACAGATACGCAGTATTTT CASSLEAGDTDTQYF TRBJ2-3 TRBD2 NA TRBV5-1
TGCAGTGCTAGAGCAGGAGTTGACTACGAGCAGTACTTC CSARAGVDYEQYF TRBJ2-7 NA NA TRBV20-1
TGTGCCAGCAGTTTTGGCATGAGCGCCTCTTCCTACGAGCAGTACTTC CASSFGMSASSYEQYF TRBJ2-7 NA NA TRBV12-3/TRBV12-4
TGTGCCAGCAACCCCCGGGGCAGACAAGGGACCGAGCAGTACTTC CASNPRGRQGTEQYF TRBJ2-7 NA few TRBV6-2/TRBV6-3
TGCGCCAGCAGCCTGGGGACCGGGCCCCAAGAGACCCAGTACTTC CASSLGTGPQETQYF TRBJ2-5 NA NA TRBV4-3